This note documents a single T cell receptor (beta chain) sequence. Original handling: Nucleated cell number was recorded as an estimate derived from reference gene primer amplification. Some clones are missing from TCRdb's copy, which holds only in-frame ones; the method was immunoSEQ multiplex PCR. D and trimming come from the DNA, and the V and J calls and clone size come from that table. The sample shows roughly 110,000 clones, approximately 85% of them seen only once. The sample belongs to a study of blood T cell repertoires in COVID-19. The overall study: Spain, Italy and the United States supplied samples that represented acute and convalescent COVID-19. Sources were T cells, B-cell-depleted T cells, or PBMCs; the material itself was cDNA or gDNA.

The source material was peripheral blood. The sequence was obtained from a man aged 40-49 years with acute or convalescent COVID-19.

DNA of the CDR3: TGTGCCAGCAGTTATGCGGGTCAGTACTACGAGCAGTACTTC. Amino acids: CASSYAGQYYEQYF. J is TRBJ2-7 and V is TRBV6-6; tentative D call: TRBD2 (5 bases). There are 14 residues in the CDR3. The ends were cut back, 3 bases at V and 3 bases at J, with 12 bases in the middle. Germline loops: CDR1 MNHNY, CDR2 SVGAGI (reference sequence).